The 28 T cell receptor beta chains reported below all come from one sample, sequenced in a study of T cell repertoires in cytomegalovirus infection. TCRdb analysed the reads with MiXCR anew, one entry per CDR3 protein. The sample records 310,000 or so distinct CDR3 sequences, about a sixth being singletons. Sequenced: PBMCs. These receptors originate from a human donor in good health (CMV status not recorded). Some clones in this sample may be carry-over from other donors' samples.

The chain is built from TRBV7-2 and TRBJ2-1, with D hard to call. Trimming took off 3 bases at V and 2 bases at J, with 14 bases between the two ends. This CDR3 region has 16 residues. The germline V gene encodes CDR1 SGHTA and CDR2 FQGNSA. The CDR3, as DNA: TGTGCCAGCAGCTTTGCTGGGGTCTTTCCCTACAATGAGCAGTTCTTC. Its translation: CASSFAGVFPYNEQFF.

This clonotype was picked up many times. CDR3 DNA: TGTGCCAGCGGAAGCTCTGGGGCCAACGTCCTGACTTTC. Residues: CASGSSGANVLTF. V and J are TRBV12-3 or TRBV12-4 and TRBJ2-6; D call uncertain. Trimming left V 8 bases short and J 0 bases short, with 5 bases between. The CDR3 totals 13 residues.

In its sample, this clonotype was seen once. This chain links TRBV12-3 or TRBV12-4 with TRBJ1-1; D might be TRBD1 (5 bases). The V gene lost 5 bases and the J gene lost 1 base, with 14 bases spanning the gap. CDR3 length equals 15 residues. Here the CDR3 DNA reads TGTGCCAGCAGTGTTCCAGGGTCTGCGAACACTGAAGCTTTCTTT. Translating it yields CASSVPGSANTEAFF.

In its sample, this clonotype was seen many times. The chain has TRBV6-2 or TRBV6-3 and TRBJ2-1; D is perhaps TRBD1 (5 bases). This CDR3 region has 15 residues. Trimming stripped 2 bases from V and 3 bases from J, with 11 bases between. Germline CDR1 MNHEY, CDR2 SVGEGT. DNA of the CDR3: TGTGCCAGCAGTTACGCAGGGTTAAGCTACAATGAGCAGTTCTTC. Its translation: CASSYAGLSYNEQFF.

J is TRBJ1-2 and V is TRBV19; possibly TRBD1 for D (6 bases). The germline CDR1 and CDR2 sequences are LNHDA and SQIVND (reference sequence). This CDR3 region has 12 residues. V was cut by 5 bases and J by 7 bases, with 11 bases left in between. DNA for the CDR3: TGTGCCAGTAGTGCCGGGACATTTGGCTACACCTTC. As protein: CASSAGTFGYTF.

Note on this clonotype: Possible read error: a much larger clone is one base away. The chain uses TRBV18 and TRBJ2-1; TRBD1 might be the D (5 bases). Germline CDR1 KGHSH, CDR2 LQKENI. Trimming removed 2 bases at V and 2 bases at J, with 16 bases between. CDR3 length: 17 residues. CDR3: CASSPFRSDSPYNEQFF. The CDR3 nucleotides read TGTGCCAGCTCACCATTTAGGAGTGACAGTCCCTACAATGAGCAGTTCTTC.

This clonotype was observed at least ten times. V usage is TRBV7-2 and J usage is TRBJ2-7; D gene unclear. V lost 2 bases and J lost 3, with 11 bases in between. Germline V gene sequence: CDR1 SGHTA, CDR2 FQGNSA. The CDR3 sequence is 14 residues long. The CDR3 protein is CASSLWTADYEQYF. CDR3 coding DNA: TGTGCCAGCAGCTTATGGACGGCGGACTACGAGCAGTACTTC.

A few counts support this clonotype. The chain carries TRBV10-3 and TRBJ1-6, with 10 nucleotides matching TRBD1. The germline CDR1 and CDR2 sequences are ENHRY and SYGVKD. V trimming: 7 bases; J trimming: 8 bases; junction bases outside the gene matches: 5. The CDR3 has 14 residues. CDR3 sequence (DNA): TGTGCCATCAAGACAGGGGGCGAGGATTCACCCCTCCACTTT. Encoded protein: CAIKTGGEDSPLHF.

This chain links TRBV20-1 with TRBJ2-1, with D tentatively TRBD1 (5 bases). The CDR3 loop spans 14 amino acids. Trimming left V 3 bases short and J 4 bases short, with 13 bases between. Germline V lookup: CDR1 DFQATT, CDR2 SNEGSKA (reference sequence). The CDR3 protein is CSARRPGPYNEQFF. CDR3 coding DNA: TGCAGTGCTAGGAGGCCAGGGCCGTACAATGAGCAGTTCTTC.

This clonotype was seen repeatedly, ten times or more. The V and J genes are TRBV6-2 or TRBV6-3 and TRBJ2-7, with a weak D call TRBD2 (6 bases). This CDR3 comprises 14 residues. Trimming took off 2 bases at V and 2 bases at J, with 10 bases between the two ends. CDR1 and CDR2 from the germline V gene are MNHEY and SVGEGT. This chain's CDR3 is CASSYGTPAYEQYF. In nucleotides, the CDR3 is TGTGCCAGCAGTTACGGGACTCCCGCCTACGAGCAGTACTTC.

CDR3 protein: CASERGPFSYEQYF. Written as DNA, the CDR3 is TGTGCCAGCGAGAGGGGGCCCTTCTCCTACGAGCAGTACTTC. This chain connects TRBV6-2 or TRBV6-3 to TRBJ2-7; 7 nucleotides line up with TRBD1. J lost 0 bases, V lost 8 bases, and 7 bases had no gene match. Germline V gives CDR1 MNHEY, CDR2 SVGEGT. The CDR3 covers 14 residues.

The chain recombines TRBV19 with TRBJ1-1; D uncertain. Germline loops: CDR1 LNHDA, CDR2 SQIVND (reference sequence). The CDR3 has 14 amino acids. The ends were cut back, 6 bases at V and 6 bases at J, with 17 bases in the middle. The CDR3 nucleotides are TGTGCCAGTAGGGAACGGCTTCGACGACCTGAAGCTTTCTTT. Translated, it gives CASRERLRRPEAFF.

This clonotype showed up many times. The V and J genes are TRBV4-1 and TRBJ2-1; 13 positions match TRBD2. Unmatched junction bases numbered 5, after V lost 1 base and J lost 8 bases. This CDR3 comprises 16 residues. Germline V gene lookup returns CDR1 MGHRA and CDR2 YSYEKL. The CDR3 spells CASSQGTSGGEDEQFF. CDR3 DNA sequence: TGCGCCAGCAGCCAAGGGACTAGCGGGGGTGAGGATGAGCAGTTCTTC.

The chain uses TRBV20-1 and TRBJ2-2, with 7 bases identical to TRBD2. The CDR3 sequence is 15 residues long. With V trimmed by 2 bases and J by 5 bases, 8 bases remained unmatched. Germline lookup yields CDR1 DFQATT and CDR2 SNEGSKA (reference sequence). CDR3 coding DNA: TGCAGTGCTAGACGATATCTAGCGGCGACCGGGGAGCTGTTTTTT. This translates into CSARRYLAATGELFF.

This clonotype was seen a few times. The chain joins TRBV6-5 to TRBJ2-7; D gene ambiguous. V dropped 6 bases and J dropped 3 bases, with 15 bases sitting between them. CDR3 length equals 14 residues. CDR1 MNHEY and CDR2 SVGAGI come from the germline V gene. The CDR3 sequence: CASSTQPRDYEQYF. The DNA for the CDR3 is TGTGCCAGCAGCACTCAACCTAGGGACTACGAGCAGTACTTC.

The rearrangement uses TRBV20-1 and TRBJ1-6, with D tentatively TRBD1 (5 bases). The CDR3 consists of 14 residues. Germline V lookup: CDR1 DFQATT, CDR2 SNEGSKA (reference sequence). Trimming took 3 bases from V and 6 from J, leaving 12 bases between them. The CDR3 nucleotides read TGCAGTGCTAGCGGGCTAGGGGTTAATTCACCCCTCCACTTT. It is translated as CSASGLGVNSPLHF.

CDR3 protein: CASSEHPHADYGYTF. The CDR3 region has the DNA TGTGCCAGCAGTGAGCATCCTCACGCAGACTATGGCTACACCTTC. This chain connects TRBV25-1 to TRBJ1-2; unclear D gene. V lost 3 bases to trimming and J lost 3 bases, with 14 bases between them. Germline V gene lookup returns CDR1 MGHDK and CDR2 SYGVNS. This CDR3 has 15 amino acids.

The J gene is TRBJ1-2, the V gene TRBV10-3, with 10 bases fitting TRBD1. This CDR3 region has 14 residues. Trimming at V came to 10 bases and at J to 4 bases, leaving 9 bases not matched to a gene. The germline CDR1 and CDR2 sequences are ENHRY and SYGVKD. The CDR3 here is CATNGGTGAYGYTF. The CDR3 DNA reads as TGTGCCACAAACGGGGGGACAGGGGCCTATGGCTACACCTTC.

The genes are TRBV9 and TRBJ2-5; tentatively, D is TRBD1 (5 bases). Per the germline V gene, CDR1 is SGDLS and CDR2 is YYNGEE. The CDR3 has 17 residues. V dropped 1 base and J dropped 2 bases, with 18 bases sitting between them. CDR3 loop: CASSVKGLHSTQETQYF. CDR3 coding DNA: TGTGCCAGCAGCGTAAAGGGGCTTCATTCAACTCAAGAGACCCAGTACTTC.

The chain has TRBV20-1 and TRBJ1-2; 11 bases fit TRBD1. V was pared by 1 base and J by 6 bases, with 13 bases of the junction left unmatched. The CDR3 extends over 17 amino acids. From germline, CDR1 is DFQATT and CDR2 SNEGSKA (reference sequence). Written as DNA, the CDR3 is TGCAGTGCTAGAGTACACCGGTTGGGACAGGGGGTAGATGGCTACACCTTC. This gives the protein CSARVHRLGQGVDGYTF.

The table lists this clonotype with many counts. This sequence joins TRBV7-2 and TRBJ1-1; weak D call: TRBD1 (5 bases). V shed 1 base and J shed 6 bases, with 18 bases lying between them. From germline, CDR1 is SGHTA and CDR2 FQGNSA. The CDR3 extends over 16 amino acids. The CDR3 nucleotides are TGTGCCAGCAGCTTAGGTCTCCGGGGGGTGGGCGCTGAAGCTTTCTTT. Protein product: CASSLGLRGVGAEAFF.

Remarks on this clonotype: This may be a read error, as it is one base from a much larger clone. The J gene is TRBJ2-3, the V gene TRBV28; possible D gene TRBD2, 5 bases. The CDR3 contains 15 residues. V lost 6 bases and J lost 0, with 13 bases in between. Per germline, CDR1 MDHEN and CDR2 SYDVKM. CDR3 residues: CASSRITGSTDTQYF. CDR3 DNA: TGTGCCAGCAGCCGCATAACGGGGAGCACAGATACGCAGTATTTT.

This chain uses TRBV20-1 with TRBJ2-1, with D possibly TRBD1 on 7 matching bases. Germline CDR1 is DFQATT and CDR2 is SNEGSKA (reference sequence). Trimming cost V 3 bases and J 4 bases, with 16 bases left between them. The CDR3 consists of 15 residues. In DNA form, the CDR3 reads TGCAGTGCTAGCATTCCAGGGGGGCGATACAATGAGCAGTTCTTC. The encoded protein is CSASIPGGRYNEQFF.

This clonotype was counted only a few times. This rearrangement joins TRBV6-5 to TRBJ2-5; the match to TRBD2 covers 7 bases. V shed 10 bases, J shed 2 bases, and the junction held 13 bases outside the gene matches. This CDR3 has 15 residues. Per the germline V gene, CDR1 is MNHEY and CDR2 is SVGAGI. CDR3 DNA: TGTGCCACCCGGGAGCAGCGGGGAAGTCAAGAGACCCAGTACTTC. As protein: CATREQRGSQETQYF.

This clonotype was observed many times. V is TRBV7-2 and J is TRBJ2-1; 7 bases match TRBD2. The CDR3 is 15 residues long. CDR1 and CDR2 from the germline V gene are SGHTA and FQGNSA. V shed 2 bases, J shed 4 bases, and the junction held 5 bases outside the gene matches. CDR3 in amino acids: CASSLRGEYYNEQFF. The CDR3, as DNA: TGTGCCAGCAGCTTACGGGGGGAGTATTACAATGAGCAGTTCTTC.

The chain combines TRBV29-1 with TRBJ2-1, with 7 positions matching TRBD1. The CDR3 runs 15 residues. The ends lost 6 bases at V and 4 bases at J; junction bases unmatched: 12. The germline CDR1 and CDR2 sequences are SQVTM and ANQGSEA. CDR3 residues: CSVDSGRGIYNEQFF. In DNA, the CDR3 is TGCAGCGTCGATTCCGGCAGGGGGATTTACAATGAGCAGTTCTTC.

This chain joins TRBV2 and TRBJ2-7; a possible D gene is TRBD2 (7 bases). Germline CDR1 SNHLY, CDR2 FYNNEI. The V and J ends lost 2 bases and 3 bases respectively, with 14 bases between them. The CDR3 spans 15 residues. The chain's CDR3 is CASSESAGDYYEQYF. The CDR3 region has the DNA TGTGCCAGCAGTGAATCGGCAGGGGACTACTACGAGCAGTACTTC. The full variable domain, its missing parts supplied by reference TRBV2 and TRBJ2-7, is EPEVTQTPSHQVTQMGQEVILRCVPISNHLYFYWYRQILGQKVEFLVSFYNNEISEKSEIFDDQFSVERPDGSNFTLKIRSTKLEDSAMYFCASSESAGDYYEQYFGPGTRLTVT.

There are many counts of this clonotype. The chain links TRBV7-6 to TRBJ2-3; D is perhaps TRBD2 (5 bases). CDR1 and CDR2 from the germline V gene are SGHVS and FNYEAQ. The CDR3 has 17 residues. The V and J ends lost 5 bases and 4 bases respectively, with 22 bases between them. The DNA for the CDR3 is TGTGCCAGCAGCCCGTACGCCTTAACTAGTTGGGCAGATACGCAGTATTTT. Translating it yields CASSPYALTSWADTQYF.